Sequencing of this TCR beta chain was carried out in a study of blood T cells in healthy people across ages. Findings and limits, study-wide: Unknown donor CMV status possibly confounded expanded clonotype changes. Unsorted PBMCs ruled out conclusive naive versus antigen-experienced comparison.

Alongside a J-beta primer mix, a sample-barcoded 5' primer served in a second PCR lasting about 7 to 11 cycles. Each CDR3 protein is one row after TCRdb ran MiXCR on the 5' RACE reads. The sample yields about 1.8 million distinct CDR3 sequences, around 50% seen once. This CDR3 has 14 residues. The V and J ends lost 4 bases and 4 bases respectively, with 13 bases between them. Points on this clonotype: What it binds is unknown.

This chain uses TRBV12-3 or TRBV12-4 with TRBJ1-1; D remains unclear. The sample taken for sequencing was blood. The sequence was collected from a woman aged 35 to 49 in good health. In DNA, the CDR3 is TGTGCCAGCAGTTCGGAGGCAGGAAGCACTGAAGCTTTCTTT. Translating gives CASSSEAGSTEAFF.